This T cell receptor beta chain emerged from a study of response to subunit inactivated influenza vaccine. CDR3 size: 14 residues. CDR1 is MDHEN, CDR2 SYDVKM, per germline. Trimming shortened V by 3 bases and J by 15 bases, and 20 bases separated the two germline ends. This clonotype has more than one count but fewer than ten. TCRdb independently ran MiXCR on the RT-PCR reads; one entry per CDR3 protein. The sample lists hundreds of thousands of distinct CDR3 sequences; 12% to 15% were seen once. The sequence was obtained from a man aged 50 or older who received an inactivated influenza vaccine. The source material was PBMCs from blood, sampled 14 to 15 days before vaccination. The rearrangement joins TRBV28 to TRBJ1-4; possible D gene TRBD1, 5 bases. CDR3 DNA: TGTGCCAGCAGTTTGCGGGCCACGGAGGGGCGGTTGTTTTTT. Protein sequence: CASSLRATEGRLFF.